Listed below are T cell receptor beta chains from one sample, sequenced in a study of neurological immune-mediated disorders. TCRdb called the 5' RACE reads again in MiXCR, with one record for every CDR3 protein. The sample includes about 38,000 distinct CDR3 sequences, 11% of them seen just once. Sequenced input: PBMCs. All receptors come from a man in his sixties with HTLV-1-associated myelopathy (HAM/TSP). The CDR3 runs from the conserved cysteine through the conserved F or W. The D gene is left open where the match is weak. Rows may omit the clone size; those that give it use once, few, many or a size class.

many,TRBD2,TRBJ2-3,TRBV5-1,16,TGCGCCAGCAGCGTGACTAGCGGGTCTCGCACAGATACGCAGTATTTT,CASSVTSGSRTDTQYF
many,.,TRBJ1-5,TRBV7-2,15,TGTGCCAGCAGCTTAGAGGTGGCAGGGAATCGGCCCCAGCATTTT,CASSLEVAGNRPQHF
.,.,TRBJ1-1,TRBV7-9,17,TGTGCCAGCAGCTTAGTATCTGGACTAGCCGCAACACCTGAAGCTTTCTTT,CASSLVSGLAATPEAFF
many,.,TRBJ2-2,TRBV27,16,TGTGCCAGCGGCCCCCTTGGACAGCGAAACACCGGGGAGCTGTTTTTT,CASGPLGQRNTGELFF
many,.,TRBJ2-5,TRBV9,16,TGTGCCAGCAGCGTAGGGGATAGCGGCAGAGGAGAGACCCAGTACTTC,CASSVGDSGRGETQYF
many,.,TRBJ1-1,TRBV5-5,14,TGTGCCAGCAGCTTGGTCGGGAGGCAAACTGAAGCTTTCTTT,CASSLVGRQTEAFF
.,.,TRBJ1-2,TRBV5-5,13,TGTGCCTCCTGTCGGGTCACCGAGGGTGGCTACACCTTC,CASCRVTEGGYTF
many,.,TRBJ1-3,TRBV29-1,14,TGCAGCGTGAAGGACCAGAGCTCTGGAAACACCATATATTTT,CSVKDQSSGNTIYF
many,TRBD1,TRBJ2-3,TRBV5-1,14,TGCGCCAGCAGCCCCGGACAGGGGCGGGATACGCAGTATTTT,CASSPGQGRDTQYF
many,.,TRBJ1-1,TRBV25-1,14,TGTGCCAGCAGTGAATATCCAGGGAGCACTGAAGCTTTCTTT,CASSEYPGSTEAFF
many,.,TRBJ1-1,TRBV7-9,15,TGTGCCAGCAGCTCTCCCCTCGTGGAACGCACTGAAGCTTTCTTT,CASSSPLVERTEAFF
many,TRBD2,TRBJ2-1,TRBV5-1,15,TGCGCCAGCAGCCAATCTAGCGGGAGGGTAAATGAGCAGTTCTTC,CASSQSSGRVNEQFF
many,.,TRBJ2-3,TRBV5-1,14,TGCGCCAGCAGCATTAGGACAGGCACAGATACGCAGTATTTT,CASSIRTGTDTQYF
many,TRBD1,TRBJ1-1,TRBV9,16,TGTGCCAGCAGCGTAGGGCTAACAGGGGAGAAGACTGAAGCTTTCTTT,CASSVGLTGEKTEAFF
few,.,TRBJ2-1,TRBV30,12,TGTTGGGGACTTACGGGGGCGCGTGAGCAGTTCTTC,CWGLTGAREQFF
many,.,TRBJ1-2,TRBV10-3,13,TGTGCCATCAGTGAGCGGTCGACCTATGGCTACACCTTC,CAISERSTYGYTF
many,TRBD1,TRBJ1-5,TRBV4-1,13,TGCGCCAGCAGCCCCAGGGGGCTGCAGCCCCAGCATTTT,CASSPRGLQPQHF
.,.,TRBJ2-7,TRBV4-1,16,TGCGCCAGCAGCAGAGCTCCGGGACGCTCCTCCTACGAGCAGTACTTC,CASSRAPGRSSYEQYF
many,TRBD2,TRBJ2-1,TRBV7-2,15,TGTGCCAGCAACTTAGCGGGAGGGCCCTCTAATGAGCAGTTCTTC,CASNLAGGPSNEQFF
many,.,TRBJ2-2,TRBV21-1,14,TGTGCCAGCAGCAGCGGGAGTTACACCGGGGAGCTGTTTTTT,CASSSGSYTGELFF
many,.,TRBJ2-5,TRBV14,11,TGTGCCAGCAGCCAAGAAGAGACCCAGTACTTC,CASSQEETQYF
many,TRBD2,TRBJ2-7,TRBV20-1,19,TGCAGTGCTAGAGATTCGAACCTCTTGGGCGGGCGGGAGGGCTACGAGCAGTACTTC,CSARDSNLLGGREGYEQYF
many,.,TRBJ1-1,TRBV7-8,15,TGTGCCAGCAGCTTATCCTCCTACATGAACACTGAAGCTTTCTTT,CASSLSSYMNTEAFF
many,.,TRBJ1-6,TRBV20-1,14,TGCAGTGCTAGCCAGGGCTTACCCAATTCACCCCTCCACTTT,CSASQGLPNSPLHF
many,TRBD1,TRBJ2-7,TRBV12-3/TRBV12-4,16,TGTGCCAGCAGTCCTCTCATGATCAGGGGGTTCTACGAGCAGTACTTC,CASSPLMIRGFYEQYF
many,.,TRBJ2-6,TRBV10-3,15,TGTGCCATCAGTGAAACGACTTTAGGGGCCAACGTCCTGACTTTC,CAISETTLGANVLTF
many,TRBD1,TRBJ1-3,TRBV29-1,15,TGCAGCGTACTTGGACAGGGCCCCTCTGGAAACACCATATATTTT,CSVLGQGPSGNTIYF
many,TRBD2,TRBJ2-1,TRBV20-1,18,TGCAGTGCCCAAGAGGGTCTTTGGACTAGCGGAGGGGGACGTGAGCAGTTCTTC,CSAQEGLWTSGGGREQFF
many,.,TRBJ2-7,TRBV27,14,TGTGCCAGCAGTTTTGGTCAGGGGAGCTACGAGCAGTACTTC,CASSFGQGSYEQYF